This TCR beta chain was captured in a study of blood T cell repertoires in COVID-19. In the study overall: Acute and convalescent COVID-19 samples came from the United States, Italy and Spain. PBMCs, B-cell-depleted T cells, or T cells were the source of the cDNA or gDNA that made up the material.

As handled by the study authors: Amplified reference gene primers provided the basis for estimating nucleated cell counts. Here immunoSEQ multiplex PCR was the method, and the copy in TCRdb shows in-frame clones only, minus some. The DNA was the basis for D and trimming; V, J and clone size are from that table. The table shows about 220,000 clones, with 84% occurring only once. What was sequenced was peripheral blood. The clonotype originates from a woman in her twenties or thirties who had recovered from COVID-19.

For the CDR3, the DNA is TGTGCCAGTAGGCCCGCCGGGGGGTCCTACAATGAGCAGTTCTTC. It encodes CASRPAGGSYNEQFF. V is TRBV19 and J is TRBJ2-1; 7 bases fit TRBD2. With 6 bases clipped from V and 1 base from J, the junction kept 6 bases outside the gene matches. The germline V gene has CDR1 LNHDA and CDR2 SQIVND (reference sequence). This CDR3 region has 15 residues. The whole variable domain, filled in from reference TRBV19 and TRBJ2-1, reads DGGITQSPKYLFRKEGQNVTLSCEQNLNHDAMYWYRQDPGQGLRLIYYSQIVNDFQKGDIAEGYSVSREKKESFPLTVTSAQKNPTAFYLCASRPAGGSYNEQFFGPGTRLTVL.